This T cell receptor beta chain is drawn from a study of vaccination and CD4 T cells after COVID-19. The CDR3 runs to 16 residues. Per the germline V gene, CDR1 is SNHLY and CDR2 is FYNNEI. Researchers used the Oncomine TCR Beta short-read assay to sequence DNA from cultured CD4+ T cells. TCRdb fed the PCR reads into MiXCR, producing one record per CDR3 protein. Of about 10,000 distinct CDR3 sequences listed, approximately 40% were seen once; the top ten hold around 29%. The treatment denotes: roughly ten-day PBMC culture with coronavirus spike peptide pools or control peptides (ViraFEST assay). This clonotype has a single count. Its specificity is unknown.

The sample comprised CD4+ T cells from blood, cultured in vitro. The chain has TRBV2 and TRBJ2-7, with D possibly TRBD2 on 6 matching bases. Near its end, the DNA agrees better with TRBJ2-5, so the J call may be wrong. The source of this sequence is a human donor who had recovered from COVID-19. CDR3 nucleotide sequence: TGTGCCAGCAGTGTTTGGGGGTGGCAGGGAGGAGAGACCCAGTACTTC. It is translated as CASSVWGWQGGETQYF.